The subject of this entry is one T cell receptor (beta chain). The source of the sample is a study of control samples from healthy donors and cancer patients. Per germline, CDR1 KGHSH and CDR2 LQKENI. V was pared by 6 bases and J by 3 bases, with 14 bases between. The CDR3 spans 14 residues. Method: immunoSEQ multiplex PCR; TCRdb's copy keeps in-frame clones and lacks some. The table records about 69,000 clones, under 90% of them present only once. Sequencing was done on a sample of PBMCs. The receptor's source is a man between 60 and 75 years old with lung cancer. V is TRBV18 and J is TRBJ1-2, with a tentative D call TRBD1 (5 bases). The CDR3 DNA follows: TGTGCCAGCTCCCGCGTTAGGGACGACTATGGCTACACCTTC. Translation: CASSRVRDDYGYTF.